The 14 T cell receptor beta chains reported below all come from one sample, sequenced in a study of T-cell reconstitution after alpha-beta-depleted transplantation in children. TCRbeta library preparation incorporated unique molecular identifiers. TCRdb analysed the PCR reads with MiXCR anew, one entry per CDR3 protein. The sample has roughly 49,000 distinct CDR3 sequences; about 9% are singletons. Specimen: PBMCs, mostly from graft donor cells, collected 60 days after TCRalphabeta/CD19-depleted stem cell transplant. The receptor set was obtained from a male patient aged 2-10 years who had a stem cell transplant for chronic granulomatous disease, so the T cells may come from the graft donor.

The chain combines TRBV20-1 with TRBJ1-1, with D unresolved. V lost 2 bases and J lost 4, with 17 bases in between. Germline-derived CDR1 and CDR2 are DFQATT and SNEGSKA (reference sequence). The CDR3 has 15 residues. CDR3 DNA: TGCAGTGCTAGATTTTCCCTCGACCTGGGCACTGAAGCTTTCTTT. Translation: CSARFSLDLGTEAFF.

The sample holds many counts of this clonotype. The DNA of the CDR3 is TGCAGCGCCGGGACTAGCTGGTCCTACGAGCAGTACTTC. It encodes CSAGTSWSYEQYF. The rearrangement uses TRBV29-1 and TRBJ2-7; 9 bases map to TRBD2. V was clipped by 7 bases and J by 1 base; unmatched bases: 5. Germline assignment: CDR1 SQVTM and CDR2 ANQGSEA. This CDR3 is built from 13 residues.

In this sample, this clonotype turned up many times. This chain joins TRBV29-1 and TRBJ1-2; TRBD1 might be the D (6 bases). This CDR3 has 15 amino acids. Germline values: CDR1 SQVTM, CDR2 ANQGSEA. Trimming removed 4 bases at V and 5 bases at J, with 20 bases between. The CDR3 spells CSVVRDTWPPYGYTF. CDR3 DNA: TGCAGCGTTGTGCGGGACACCTGGCCCCCTTATGGCTACACCTTC.

This clonotype came up a few times. This rearrangement joins TRBV6-2 or TRBV6-3 to TRBJ2-7; D gene ambiguous. CDR1 is MNHEY, CDR2 SVGEGT, per germline. V lost 2 bases to trimming and J lost 7 bases, with 6 bases between them. This CDR3 is 11 amino acids long. CDR3 sequence: CASSYEGEQYF. Here the CDR3 DNA reads TGTGCCAGCAGTTACGAAGGTGAGCAGTACTTC.

This clonotype was seen ten or more times. The V and J genes are TRBV11-2 and TRBJ1-3; no definite D call. Germline CDR1 is SGHAT and CDR2 is FQNNGV. Trimming stripped 1 base from V and 0 bases from J, with 7 bases between. The CDR3 length is 15 residues. CDR3 DNA sequence: TGTGCCAGCAGCTTAGGGGCCAGCTCTGGAAACACCATATATTTT. Its protein is CASSLGASSGNTIYF.

This clonotype was seen repeatedly, ten times or more. The chain links TRBV6-2 or TRBV6-3 to TRBJ2-5, with TRBD2 matching over 9 bases. This CDR3 has 14 amino acids. The junction had 5 bases not matched to a gene; V was cut back by 5 bases and J by 4 bases. The germline gives CDR1 MNHEY, CDR2 SVGEGT. The CDR3 coding sequence is TGTGCCAGCAGTCTTAGCGGGAGCATAGAGACCCAGTACTTC. Protein: CASSLSGSIETQYF.

This clonotype was found many times. The chain links TRBV5-1 to TRBJ2-2; 7 bases are shared with TRBD2. The germline V gene has CDR1 SGHRS and CDR2 YFSETQ. J lost 2 bases, V lost 0 bases, and 10 bases had no gene match. This CDR3 has 18 amino acids. The CDR3 DNA reads TGCGCCAGCAGCTTGGCCTTAGCGCTAGCGGATAACACCGGGGAGCTGTTTTTT. This translates into CASSLALALADNTGELFF.

This clonotype was recorded a few times. The chain couples TRBV9 to TRBJ1-6; possible D gene TRBD1, 5 bases. Germline V gives CDR1 SGDLS, CDR2 YYNGEE. V lost 6 bases and J lost 8, with 18 bases in between. This CDR3 spans 15 amino acids. The CDR3 DNA is TGTGCCAGCACGCCCTCAGGGACGTTGGATTCACCCCTCCACTTT. Translating gives CASTPSGTLDSPLHF.

The table lists this clonotype with many counts. The chain carries TRBV20-1 and TRBJ1-5, with 8 bases fitting TRBD1. CDR3 size: 15 residues. Looked up from germline, CDR1 is DFQATT and CDR2 is SNEGSKA (reference sequence). The trim removed 3 bases at V and 6 bases at J, leaving 10 bases unmatched. CDR3 region: CSASPQGAGVQPQHF. The CDR3, as DNA: TGCAGTGCTAGCCCGCAGGGGGCCGGGGTTCAGCCCCAGCATTTT.

This clonotype occurred many times. The chain employs TRBV21-1 and TRBJ2-7; no DNA check was done on the table's D call, TRBD2. TRBV21-1 is a pseudogene. There are 14 residues in the CDR3. The CDR3 bases are TGTGCCAGCACCCCAGAGGGGCCTCCCTACGAGCAGTACTTC. Amino acid sequence: CASTPEGPPYEQYF.

The chain joins TRBV4-3 to TRBJ2-2; D perhaps matches TRBD2 (6 bases). V was pared by 3 bases and J by 5 bases, with 10 bases between. Per the germline V gene, CDR1 is LGHNA and CDR2 is YSLEER. The CDR3 totals 14 residues. The CDR3, as DNA: TGCGCCAGCAGCCACGGGACTGAAACCGGGGAGCTGTTTTTT. Translated, it gives CASSHGTETGELFF.

A few counts support this clonotype. The chain employs TRBV11-2 and TRBJ2-5; D remains unclear. The CDR3 has 16 amino acids. Deletions cut 5 bases from V and 5 bases from J, with 21 bases between. Germline CDR1 is SGHAT and CDR2 is FQNNGV. The CDR3, as DNA: TGTGCCAGCAGCCTTGGAGAGCAACCCGGTCGGGAGACCCAGTACTTC. This gives the protein CASSLGEQPGRETQYF.

This clonotype was observed many times. The chain uses TRBV11-2 and TRBJ2-5; D gene unclear. Germline V lookup: CDR1 SGHAT, CDR2 FQNNGV. CDR3 size: 13 residues. Trimming stripped 4 bases from V and 1 base from J, with 7 bases between. This chain's CDR3 is CASSYSLQETQYF. The DNA for the CDR3 is TGTGCCAGCAGCTACTCGCTCCAAGAGACCCAGTACTTC. Looking up the rest from reference TRBV11-2 and TRBJ2-5 gives the full variable domain: EAGVAQSPRYKIIEKRQSVAFWCNPISGHATLYWYQQILGQGPKLLIQFQNNGVVDDSQLPKDRFSAERLKGVDSTLKIQPAKLEDSAVYLCASSYSLQETQYFGPGTRLLVL.

This clonotype was seen more than once but under ten times. In DNA form, the CDR3 reads TGTGCCAGCAGTTTATTAGTCCCGGGCAAAAACATTCAGTACTTC. Residues: CASSLLVPGKNIQYF. V gene TRBV27 combines with J gene TRBJ2-4, with no clear D. V was clipped by 1 base and J by 3 bases, with 10 bases between them. Germline-derived CDR1 and CDR2 are MNHEY and SMNVEV (reference sequence). The CDR3 is 15 amino acids.